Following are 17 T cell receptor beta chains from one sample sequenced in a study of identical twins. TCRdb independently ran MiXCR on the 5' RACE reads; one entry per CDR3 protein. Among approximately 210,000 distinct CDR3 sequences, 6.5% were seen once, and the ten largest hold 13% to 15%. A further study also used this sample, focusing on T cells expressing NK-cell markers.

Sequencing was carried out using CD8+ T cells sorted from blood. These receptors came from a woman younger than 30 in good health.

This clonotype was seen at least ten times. DNA of the CDR3: TGTGCCAGCAGCCCGTCGGGGACCGGCAGCAATCAGCCCCAGCATTTT. It encodes CASSPSGTGSNQPQHF. The J gene is TRBJ1-5, the V gene TRBV3-1; the D gene is possibly TRBD1 (5 bases). Germline V gene data show CDR1 as LGHDT and CDR2 as YNNKEL (reference sequence). There are 16 residues in the CDR3. The V end lost 4 bases, the J end lost 1 base, and 14 bases lay between the germline ends.

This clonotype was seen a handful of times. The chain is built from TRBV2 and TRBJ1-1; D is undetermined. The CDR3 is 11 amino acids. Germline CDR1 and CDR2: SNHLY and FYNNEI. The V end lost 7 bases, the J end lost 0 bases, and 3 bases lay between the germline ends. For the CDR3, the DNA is TGTGCCAGCAAGTTGAACACTGAAGCTTTCTTT. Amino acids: CASKLNTEAFF.

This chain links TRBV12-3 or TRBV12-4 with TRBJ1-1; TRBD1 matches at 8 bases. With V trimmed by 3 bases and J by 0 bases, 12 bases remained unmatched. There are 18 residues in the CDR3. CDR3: CASSLEWIQGALNTEAFF. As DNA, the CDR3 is TGTGCCAGCAGTTTGGAATGGATCCAGGGGGCACTGAACACTGAAGCTTTCTTT.

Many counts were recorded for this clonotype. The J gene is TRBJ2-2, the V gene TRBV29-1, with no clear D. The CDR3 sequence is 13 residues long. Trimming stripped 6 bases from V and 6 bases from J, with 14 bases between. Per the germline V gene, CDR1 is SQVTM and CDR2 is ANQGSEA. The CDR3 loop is CSVEPQAPGELFF. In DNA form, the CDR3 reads TGCAGCGTGGAGCCCCAGGCTCCCGGGGAGCTGTTTTTT.

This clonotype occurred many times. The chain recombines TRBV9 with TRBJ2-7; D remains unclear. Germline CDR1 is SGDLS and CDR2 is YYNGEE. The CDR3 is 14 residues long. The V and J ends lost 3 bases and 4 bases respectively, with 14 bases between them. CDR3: CASSAAVFSYEQYF. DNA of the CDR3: TGTGCCAGCAGCGCAGCCGTCTTCTCGTACGAGCAGTACTTC.

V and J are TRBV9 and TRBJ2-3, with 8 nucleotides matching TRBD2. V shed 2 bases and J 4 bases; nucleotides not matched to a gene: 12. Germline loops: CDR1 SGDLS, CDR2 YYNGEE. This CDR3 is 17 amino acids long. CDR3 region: CASSVSRTSGQADTQYF. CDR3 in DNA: TGTGCCAGCAGCGTGAGTCGAACTAGCGGTCAGGCAGATACGCAGTATTTT.

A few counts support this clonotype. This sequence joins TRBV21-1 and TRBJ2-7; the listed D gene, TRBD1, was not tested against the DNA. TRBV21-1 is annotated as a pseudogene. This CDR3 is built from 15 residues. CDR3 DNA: TGTGCCAGCAGCAAAGCGACTGGGGACACCTACGAGCAGTACTTC. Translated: CASSKATGDTYEQYF.

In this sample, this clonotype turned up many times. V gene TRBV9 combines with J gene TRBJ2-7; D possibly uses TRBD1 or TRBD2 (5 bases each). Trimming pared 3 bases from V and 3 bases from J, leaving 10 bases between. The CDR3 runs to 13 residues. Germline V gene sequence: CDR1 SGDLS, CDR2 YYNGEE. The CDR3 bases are TGTGCCAGCAGCGCGGGACGGAACTACGAGCAGTACTTC. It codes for CASSAGRNYEQYF.

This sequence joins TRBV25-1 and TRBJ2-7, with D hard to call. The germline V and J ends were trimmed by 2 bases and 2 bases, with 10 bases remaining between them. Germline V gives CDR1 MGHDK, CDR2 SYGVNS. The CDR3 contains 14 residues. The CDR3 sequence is CASSERVSPYEQYF. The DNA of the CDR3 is TGTGCCAGCAGTGAACGGGTTTCTCCCTACGAGCAGTACTTC.

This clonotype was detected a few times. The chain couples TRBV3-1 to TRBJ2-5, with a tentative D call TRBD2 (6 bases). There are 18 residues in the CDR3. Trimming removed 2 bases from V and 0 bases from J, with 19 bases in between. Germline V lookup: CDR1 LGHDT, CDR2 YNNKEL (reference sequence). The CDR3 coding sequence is TGTGCCAGCAGCCAAAGATTGGGGGGAGGAGGGTACCAAGAGACCCAGTACTTC. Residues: CASSQRLGGGGYQETQYF.

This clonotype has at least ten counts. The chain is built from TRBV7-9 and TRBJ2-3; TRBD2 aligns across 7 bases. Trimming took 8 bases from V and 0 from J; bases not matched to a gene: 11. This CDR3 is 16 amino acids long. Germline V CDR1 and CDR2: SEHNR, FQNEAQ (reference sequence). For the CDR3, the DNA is TGTGCCAGCGGCACCCCTAGCGGCTCTAGCACAGATACGCAGTATTTT. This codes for CASGTPSGSSTDTQYF.

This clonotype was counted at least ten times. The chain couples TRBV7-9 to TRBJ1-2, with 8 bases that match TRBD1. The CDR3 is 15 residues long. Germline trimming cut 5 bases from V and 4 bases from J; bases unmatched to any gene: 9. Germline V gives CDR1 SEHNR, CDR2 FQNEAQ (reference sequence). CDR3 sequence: CASSRPGTGAYGYTF. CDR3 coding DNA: TGTGCCAGCAGCCGCCCGGGGACAGGCGCCTATGGCTACACCTTC.

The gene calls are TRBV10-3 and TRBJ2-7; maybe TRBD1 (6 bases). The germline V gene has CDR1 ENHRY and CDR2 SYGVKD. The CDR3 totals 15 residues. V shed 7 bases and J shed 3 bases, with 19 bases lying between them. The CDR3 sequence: CAIKDPRDNLYEQYF. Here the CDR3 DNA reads TGTGCCATCAAAGACCCCCGGGACAACCTCTACGAGCAGTACTTC.

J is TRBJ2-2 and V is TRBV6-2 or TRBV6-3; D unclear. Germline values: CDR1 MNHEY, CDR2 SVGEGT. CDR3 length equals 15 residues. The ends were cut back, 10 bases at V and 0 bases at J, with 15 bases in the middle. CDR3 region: CATERLETNTGELFF. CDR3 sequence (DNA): TGTGCCACCGAACGACTGGAGACGAACACCGGGGAGCTGTTTTTT.

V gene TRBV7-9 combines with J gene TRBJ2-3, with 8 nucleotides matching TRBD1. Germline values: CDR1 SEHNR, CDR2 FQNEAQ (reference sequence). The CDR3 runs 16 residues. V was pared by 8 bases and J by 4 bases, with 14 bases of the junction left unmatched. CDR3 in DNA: TGTGCCAGCGCCTCTTACCGGGACAGGAGATCAGATACGCAGTATTTT. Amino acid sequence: CASASYRDRRSDTQYF. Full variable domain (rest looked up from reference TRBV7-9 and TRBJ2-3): DTGVSQNPRHKITKRGQNVTFRCDPISEHNRLYWYRQTLGQGPEFLTYFQNEAQLEKSRLLSDRFSAERPKGSFSTLEIQRTEQGDSAMYLCASASYRDRRSDTQYFGPGTRLTVL.

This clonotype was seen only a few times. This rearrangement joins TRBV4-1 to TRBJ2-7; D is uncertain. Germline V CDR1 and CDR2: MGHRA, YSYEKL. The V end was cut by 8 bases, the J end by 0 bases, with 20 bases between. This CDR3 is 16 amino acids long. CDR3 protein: CASALEDRLSSYEQYF. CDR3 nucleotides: TGCGCCAGCGCCCTCGAAGACCGCCTGAGCTCCTACGAGCAGTACTTC.

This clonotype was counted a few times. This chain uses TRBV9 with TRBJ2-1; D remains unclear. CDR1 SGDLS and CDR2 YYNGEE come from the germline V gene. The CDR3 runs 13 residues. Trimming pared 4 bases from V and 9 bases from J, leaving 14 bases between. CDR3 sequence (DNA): TGTGCCAGCAGCCCCTCCCCCGATTTTGAGCAGTTCTTC. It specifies CASSPSPDFEQFF.